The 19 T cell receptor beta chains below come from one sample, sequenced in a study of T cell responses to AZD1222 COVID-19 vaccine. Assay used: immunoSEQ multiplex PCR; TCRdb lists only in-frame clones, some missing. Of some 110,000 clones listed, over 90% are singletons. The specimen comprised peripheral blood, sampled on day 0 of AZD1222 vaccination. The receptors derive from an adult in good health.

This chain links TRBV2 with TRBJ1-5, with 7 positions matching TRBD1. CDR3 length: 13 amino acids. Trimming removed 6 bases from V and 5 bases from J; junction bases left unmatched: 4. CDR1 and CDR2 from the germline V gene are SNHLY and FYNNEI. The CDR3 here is CASSRDRDQPQHF. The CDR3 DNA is TGTGCCAGCAGCCGGGACAGAGATCAGCCCCAGCATTTT.

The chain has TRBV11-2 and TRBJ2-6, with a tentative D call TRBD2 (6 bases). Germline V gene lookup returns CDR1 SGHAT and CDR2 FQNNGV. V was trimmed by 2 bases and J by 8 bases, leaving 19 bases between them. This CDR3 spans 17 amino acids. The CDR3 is CASSLYRRELLTNVLTF. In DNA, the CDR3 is TGTGCCAGCAGCTTATACCGCCGGGAGCTCTTGACCAACGTCCTGACTTTC.

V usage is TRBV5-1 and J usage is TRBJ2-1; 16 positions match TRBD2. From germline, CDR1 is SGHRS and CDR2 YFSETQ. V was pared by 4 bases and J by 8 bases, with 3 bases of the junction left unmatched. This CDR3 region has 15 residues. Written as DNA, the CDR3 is TGCGCCAGCAGCCCCGGGACTAGCGGGAGGGATGAGCAGTTCTTC. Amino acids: CASSPGTSGRDEQFF.

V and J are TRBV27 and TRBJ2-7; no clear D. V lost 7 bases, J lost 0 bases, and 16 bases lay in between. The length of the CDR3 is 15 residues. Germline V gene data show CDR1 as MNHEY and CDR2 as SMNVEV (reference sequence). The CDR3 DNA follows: TGTGCCAGCAAGCTCCAGGCCTCGAGCTCCTACGAGCAGTACTTC. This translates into CASKLQASSSYEQYF.

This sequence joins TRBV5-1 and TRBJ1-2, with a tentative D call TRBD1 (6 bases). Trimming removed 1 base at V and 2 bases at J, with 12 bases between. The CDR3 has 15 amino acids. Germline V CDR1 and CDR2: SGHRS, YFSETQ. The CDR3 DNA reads TGCGCCAGCAGCTTGAAACAGGGTGGAAACTATGGCTACACCTTC. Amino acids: CASSLKQGGNYGYTF.

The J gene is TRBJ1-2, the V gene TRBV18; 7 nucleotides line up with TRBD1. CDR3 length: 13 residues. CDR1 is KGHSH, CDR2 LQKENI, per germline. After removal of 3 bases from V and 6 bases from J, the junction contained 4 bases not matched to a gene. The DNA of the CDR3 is TGTGCCAGCTCACCTTCGACAGGGAATGGCTACACCTTC. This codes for CASSPSTGNGYTF. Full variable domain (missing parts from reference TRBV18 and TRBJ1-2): NAGVMQNPRHLVRRRGQEARLRCSPMKGHSHVYWYRQLPEEGLKFMVYLQKENIIDESGMPKERFSAEFPKEGPSILRIQQVVRGDSAAYFCASSPSTGNGYTFGSGTRLTVV.

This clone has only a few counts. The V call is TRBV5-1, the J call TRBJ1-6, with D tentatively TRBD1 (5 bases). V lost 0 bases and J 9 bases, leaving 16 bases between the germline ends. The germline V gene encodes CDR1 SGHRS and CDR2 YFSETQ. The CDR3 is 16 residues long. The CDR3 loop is CASSLGGENSGSPLHF. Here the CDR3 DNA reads TGCGCCAGCAGCTTGGGGGGCGAAAATAGCGGTTCACCCCTCCACTTT.

The CDR3 protein is CASSYTVSGNTIYF. In nucleotides, the CDR3 is TGTGCCAGCAGTTATACCGTCTCTGGAAACACCATATATTTT. This chain connects TRBV28 to TRBJ1-3; D is undetermined. Germline loops: CDR1 MDHEN, CDR2 SYDVKM. Trimming left V 4 bases short and J 0 bases short, with 7 bases between. The CDR3 covers 14 residues.

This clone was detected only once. For the CDR3, the DNA is TGTGCCAGTAGTATGGGCCTAGCAGGGCAGTTCTTC. This encodes CASSMGLAGQFF. The rearrangement uses TRBV19 and TRBJ2-1; a possible D gene is TRBD2 (5 bases). Trimming removed 3 bases at V and 12 bases at J, with 12 bases between. Per germline, CDR1 LNHDA and CDR2 SQIVND (reference sequence). CDR3 size: 12 residues. Variable domain in full (rest from reference TRBV19 and TRBJ2-1): DGGITQSPKYLFRKEGQNVTLSCEQNLNHDAMYWYRQDPGQGLRLIYYSQIVNDFQKGDIAEGYSVSREKKESFPLTVTSAQKNPTAFYLCASSMGLAGQFFGPGTRLTVL.

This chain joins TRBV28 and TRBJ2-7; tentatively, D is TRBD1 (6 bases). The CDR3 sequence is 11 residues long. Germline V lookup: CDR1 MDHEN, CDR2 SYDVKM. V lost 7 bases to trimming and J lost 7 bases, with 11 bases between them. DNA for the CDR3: TGTGCCAGCACCAGAGGGGGTGAGCAGTACTTC. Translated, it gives CASTRGGEQYF.

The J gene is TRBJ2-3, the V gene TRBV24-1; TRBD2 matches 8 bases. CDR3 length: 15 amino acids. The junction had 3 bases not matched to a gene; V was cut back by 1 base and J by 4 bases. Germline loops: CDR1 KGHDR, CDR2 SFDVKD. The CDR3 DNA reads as TGTGCCACCAGTGATTTAGCGGGAGACGCAGATACGCAGTATTTT. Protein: CATSDLAGDADTQYF.

In DNA, the CDR3 is TGTGCCAGCAGCTCCATTACTAGTAGTATCGATGAGCAGTTCTTC. Amino acids: CASSSITSSIDEQFF. This sequence joins TRBV7-9 and TRBJ2-1, with TRBD2 as a possible D gene (5 bases). Trimming left V 4 bases short and J 8 bases short, with 18 bases between. CDR3 length: 15 amino acids. CDR1 and CDR2 (germline): SEHNR, FQNEAQ (reference sequence).

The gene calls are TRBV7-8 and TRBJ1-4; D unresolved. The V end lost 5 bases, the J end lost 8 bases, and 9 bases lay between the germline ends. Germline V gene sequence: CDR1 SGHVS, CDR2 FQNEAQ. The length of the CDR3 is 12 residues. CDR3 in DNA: TGTGCCAGCAGCCTAACCAGAGAAAAACTGTTTTTT. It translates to CASSLTREKLFF.

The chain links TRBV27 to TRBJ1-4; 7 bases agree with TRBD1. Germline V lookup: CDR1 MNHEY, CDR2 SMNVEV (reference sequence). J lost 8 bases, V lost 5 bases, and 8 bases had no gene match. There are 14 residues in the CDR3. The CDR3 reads CASSPGGPGEKLFF. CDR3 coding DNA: TGTGCCAGCAGTCCAGGGGGGCCCGGGGAAAAACTGTTTTTT.

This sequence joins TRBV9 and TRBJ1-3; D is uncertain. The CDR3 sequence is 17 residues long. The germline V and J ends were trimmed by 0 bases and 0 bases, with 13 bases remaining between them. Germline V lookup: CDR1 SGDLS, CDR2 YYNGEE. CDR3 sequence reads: CASSVGGGLPSGNTIYF. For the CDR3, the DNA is TGTGCCAGCAGCGTAGGAGGCGGCCTACCCTCTGGAAACACCATATATTTT.

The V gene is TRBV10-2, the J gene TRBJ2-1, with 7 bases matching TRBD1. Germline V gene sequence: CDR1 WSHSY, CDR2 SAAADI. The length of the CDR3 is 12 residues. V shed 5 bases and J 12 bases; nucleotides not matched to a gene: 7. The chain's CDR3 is CASSLGQARQFF. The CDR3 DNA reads TGCGCCAGCAGTCTTGGACAGGCCCGGCAGTTCTTC.

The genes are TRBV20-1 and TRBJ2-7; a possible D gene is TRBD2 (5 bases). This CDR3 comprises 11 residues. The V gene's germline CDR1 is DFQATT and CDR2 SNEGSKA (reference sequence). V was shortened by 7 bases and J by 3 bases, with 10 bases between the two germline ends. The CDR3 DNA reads TGCAGTGGAAGCCGGGGCTACGAGCAGTACTTC. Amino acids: CSGSRGYEQYF.

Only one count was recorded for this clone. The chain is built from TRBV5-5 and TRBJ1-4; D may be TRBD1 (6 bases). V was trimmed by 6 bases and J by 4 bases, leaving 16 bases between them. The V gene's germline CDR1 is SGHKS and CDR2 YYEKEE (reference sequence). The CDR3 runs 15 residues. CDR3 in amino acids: CASTQRGGYNEKLFF. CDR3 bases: TGTGCCAGCACCCAGAGGGGGGGATATAATGAAAAACTGTTTTTT.

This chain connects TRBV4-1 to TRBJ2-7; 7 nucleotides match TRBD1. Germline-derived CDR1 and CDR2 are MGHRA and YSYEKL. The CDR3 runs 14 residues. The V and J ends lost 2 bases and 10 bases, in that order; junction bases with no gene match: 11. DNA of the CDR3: TGCGCCAGCAGCCAACTAATCACAGGGGTCGCCCAGTACTTC. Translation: CASSQLITGVAQYF.